This paragraph reports one T cell receptor (beta chain). Its antigen is still unknown. This sample stems from a study of blood T cells in healthy people across ages. Study-level findings and limits: Nothing was known about donor CMV status, and this possibly confounded expanded clonotype changes. Versus aged donors, long-lived donors had higher diversity and more naive CD4+ cells.

The CDR3 sequence is 16 residues long. CDR1 LGHDT and CDR2 YNNKEL come from the germline V gene (reference sequence). Trimming at V came to 0 bases and at J to 2 bases, leaving 4 bases not matched to a gene. Alongside a J-beta primer mix, a sample-barcoded 5' primer served in a second PCR lasting 7 to 11 cycles. TCRdb ran MiXCR on the 5' RACE reads and lists one entry per CDR3 protein. The sample shows 700,000 to 900,000 distinct CDR3 sequences, about a quarter of them seen only once. The sample also formed part of further work on T cells of mothers and their children. From that report: Each donor was one of three healthy Caucasian mothers or one of their six children. There was no detection of any persistent microchimeric T cell clones.

V usage is TRBV3-1 and J usage is TRBJ2-1; 7 positions agree with TRBD2. The sample was blood. The receptor was derived from a boy aged 5-17 years in good health. The CDR3 coding sequence is TGTGCCAGCAGCCAAGAAGGGAGGGTCCCCTACAATGAGCAGTTCTTC. Protein product: CASSQEGRVPYNEQFF.